Sequencing of this TCR beta chain was carried out in a study of regulatory T cells in long-lasting Graves disease. The CDR3 is 15 amino acids. Trimming removed 2 bases from V and 3 bases from J, with 14 bases in between. Germline CDR1 and CDR2: LNHDA and SQIVND (reference sequence). Time point denoted: persistent/refractory GD, antithyroid drugs over 5 years with positive TRAb. The TCR library was made from RNA extracted from PBMCs. Graves' disease diagnosis was established per American Thyroid Association guidelines. To make TCR beta libraries, researchers used iRepertoire HTBI primers and Arm-PCR of CDR3 regions. Authors' analysis steps: Samples revealed approximately 60 TRBV and approximately 15 TRBJ segments. TCRdb re-called the multiplex PCR reads with MiXCR, one entry per CDR3 protein. TCRdb, not the original authors, processed these V and J calls. Of 400,000 to 500,000 distinct CDR3 sequences detected, roughly 22% appear once; the ten largest clones hold around 13%.

This clonotype showed up just a few times. Its antigen is still unknown. Study-level points and caveats: Lower TCR diversity characterized persistent Graves' patients relative to newly diagnosed patients.

The sequenced sample was peripheral blood mononuclear cells (PBMCs), obtained when the disease was refractory, from a patient treated with antithyroid drugs. This sequence originates from a female donor with Graves disease. V is TRBV19 and J is TRBJ2-7, with a weak D call TRBD1 (5 bases). CDR3 region: CASSISQGALYEQYF. The CDR3 DNA reads TGTGCCAGTAGTATATCCCAGGGTGCCCTCTACGAGCAGTACTTC.